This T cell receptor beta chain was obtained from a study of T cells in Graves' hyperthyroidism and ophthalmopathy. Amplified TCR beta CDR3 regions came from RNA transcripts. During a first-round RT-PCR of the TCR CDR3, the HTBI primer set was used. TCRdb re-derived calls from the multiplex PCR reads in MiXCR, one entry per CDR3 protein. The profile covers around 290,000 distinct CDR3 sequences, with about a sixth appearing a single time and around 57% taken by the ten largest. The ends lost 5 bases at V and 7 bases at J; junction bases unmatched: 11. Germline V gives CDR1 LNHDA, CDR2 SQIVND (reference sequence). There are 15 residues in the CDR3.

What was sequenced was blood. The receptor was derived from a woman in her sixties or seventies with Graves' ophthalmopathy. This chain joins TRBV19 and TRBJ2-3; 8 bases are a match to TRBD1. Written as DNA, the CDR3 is TGTGCCAGTAGTGCAGGACAGGGATTCACCAATACGCAGTATTTT. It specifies CASSAGQGFTNTQYF.